There are a few counts of the clone carrying this TCR beta chain. Antigen specificity is unknown. The library attached unique molecular identifiers to individual cDNA molecules. A single record per CDR3 protein comes from TCRdb applying MiXCR to the RACE reads. The sample holds 75,000 to 90,000 distinct CDR3 sequences, 10% seen once. V shed 5 bases, J shed 4 bases, and the junction held 7 bases outside the gene matches. CDR1 and CDR2 from the germline V gene are SGDLS and YYNGEE. The CDR3 extends over 14 amino acids. The sample belongs to a study of human T cells and chemical hapten exposure. General study results and limits: Among TCRs, those above 1 in 1000 frequency were unaffected by DPC sensitization.

Time point noted: patch test 1, 2 weeks after DPC sensitization. Treatment here: therapeutic diphenylcyclopropenone sensitization with weekly scalp DPC. The starting material was whole blood, obtained in connection with sensitization to the hapten diphenylcyclopropenone (DPC). This chain uses TRBV9 with TRBJ2-5; TRBD2 agrees at 8 bases. This sequence was found in a woman aged 45 to 65 with alopecia areata. Some clones in this sample may be carry-over from other donors' samples. The CDR3 DNA follows: TGTGCCAGCAGTGCGGGGGGAGCGGGAGAGACCCAGTACTTC. It specifies CASSAGGAGETQYF.